These 29 T cell receptor beta chains originate from one sample sequenced in a study of identical twins (dated by TCRdb to the mid-2010s). The library was built by means of 5' RACE. The sequencer was an Illumina HiSeq 2000. TCRdb reprocessed the public reads (quality trimming at Q25 with fastp, clone calling with MiXCR) and kept in-frame beta chains. Every CDR3 protein is listed once, alongside the most common genes and DNA of its rows. A total of some 1,700,000 distinct CDR3 sequences appear in this sample, about 32% of them only once. The ten largest clones capture about 0.27% of the sample. Material for sequencing was cord blood. These receptors all come from a newborn girl in good health.

The chain has TRBV24-1 and TRBJ2-3, with a possible D match to TRBD2 (5 bases). The V gene lost 9 bases and the J gene lost 4 bases, with 10 bases spanning the gap. Germline V gives CDR1 KGHDR, CDR2 SFDVKD. CDR3 length equals 12 residues. The CDR3 region is CATGASSDTQYF. CDR3 in DNA: TGTGCCACCGGTGCTAGCTCAGATACGCAGTATTTT.

V and J are TRBV12-3 or TRBV12-4 and TRBJ2-2, with TRBD2 matching 11 bases. The CDR3 sequence is 14 residues long. The V segment lost 8 bases and the J segment 5 bases; nucleotides outside the gene matches: 4. DNA of the CDR3: TGTGCCAGCTCCGTAGCGGGAGGGACCGGGGAGCTGTTTTTT. It is translated as CASSVAGGTGELFF.

This clonotype has a handful of counts. The chain has TRBV28 and TRBJ1-2; TRBD1 might be the D (6 bases). V gave up 3 bases and J gave up 7 bases, with 15 bases separating them. In germline, CDR1 is MDHEN, CDR2 SYDVKM. This CDR3 is built from 14 residues. CDR3 loop: CASSFAGAGSGYTF. The CDR3, as DNA: TGTGCCAGCAGTTTTGCAGGGGCGGGGAGTGGCTACACCTTC.

This clonotype appeared many times. V is TRBV5-1 and J is TRBJ2-1, with 11 bases identical to TRBD2. The CDR3 runs 13 residues. CDR1 SGHRS and CDR2 YFSETQ come from the germline V gene. Trimming cost V 1 base and J 9 bases; bases outside gene matches: 0. The DNA of the CDR3 is TGCGCCAGCAGCTTGACTAGCGGGGGTGAGCAGTTCTTC. Its protein product is CASSLTSGGEQFF.

J is TRBJ2-1 and V is TRBV9; no clear D gene. The J call may not be correct, given that the DNA end is closer to TRBJ2-7. This CDR3 comprises 15 residues. Germline V gene lookup returns CDR1 SGDLS and CDR2 YYNGEE. CDR3 loop: CASSVATTSYNEQYF. The CDR3 DNA is TGTGCCAGCAGCGTAGCAACTACCTCCTACAATGAGCAGTACTTC.

A few counts support this clonotype. The chain carries TRBV28 and TRBJ2-4, with 9 nucleotides matching TRBD1. There are 14 residues in the CDR3. Germline CDR1 is MDHEN and CDR2 is SYDVKM. The V segment lost 5 bases and the J segment 8 bases; nucleotides outside the gene matches: 7. The CDR3 loop reads CASSPDRGWDIQYF. CDR3 DNA sequence: TGTGCCAGCAGTCCAGACAGGGGGTGGGACATTCAGTACTTC.

The chain links TRBV20-1 to TRBJ2-3, with D tentatively TRBD1 (6 bases). This CDR3 region has 13 residues. Germline V gives CDR1 DFQATT, CDR2 SNEGSKA (reference sequence). Trimming took off 5 bases at V and 4 bases at J, with 13 bases between the two ends. This CDR3 is CSAFRQVPDTQYF. The CDR3 DNA reads as TGCAGTGCTTTTCGACAGGTACCAGATACGCAGTATTTT.

This clonotype was found many times. V is TRBV3-1 and J is TRBJ2-7; no clear D. The germline V and J ends were trimmed by 8 bases and 5 bases, with 13 bases remaining between them. The germline V gene has CDR1 LGHDT and CDR2 YNNKEL (reference sequence). The CDR3 totals 12 residues. The DNA of the CDR3 is TGTGCCAGCTCTCTAATCGGCAACGAGCAGTACTTC. Its translation is CASSLIGNEQYF.

This clonotype has at least ten counts. The chain has TRBV14 and TRBJ1-2; D unresolved. The CDR3 has 13 amino acids. Trimming cost V 3 bases and J 3 bases, with 8 bases left between them. Germline values: CDR1 SGHDN, CDR2 FVKESK. The CDR3 loop reads CASSHRTDYGYTF. DNA for the CDR3: TGTGCCAGCAGCCACCGGACGGACTATGGCTACACCTTC.

This clonotype has just a few counts. The V call is TRBV28, the J call TRBJ1-2; D is ambiguous. Germline V gene data show CDR1 as MDHEN and CDR2 as SYDVKM. This CDR3 comprises 14 residues. Trimming left V 5 bases short and J 2 bases short, with 12 bases between. This chain's CDR3 is CASSGPTLNYGYTF. In DNA form, the CDR3 reads TGTGCCAGCAGTGGCCCGACGCTAAACTATGGCTACACCTTC.

The chain has TRBV20-1 and TRBJ2-1; the D gene could be TRBD1 or TRBD2 (6 bases each). V was pared by 5 bases and J by 9 bases, with 17 bases between. The CDR3 runs 13 residues. Germline CDR1 is DFQATT and CDR2 is SNEGSKA (reference sequence). The CDR3: CSAPQRGGSEQFF. The DNA of the CDR3 is TGCAGTGCTCCGCAGCGAGGGGGGAGTGAGCAGTTCTTC.

The chain recombines TRBV20-1 with TRBJ2-3; possibly TRBD2 for D (6 bases). V was shortened by 3 bases and J by 1 base, with 14 bases between the two germline ends. Germline lookup yields CDR1 DFQATT and CDR2 SNEGSKA (reference sequence). This CDR3 contains 15 residues. CDR3 region: CSASSRRDGTDTQYF. The DNA of the CDR3 is TGCAGTGCTAGTTCCAGGAGGGATGGCACAGATACGCAGTATTTT.

This chain connects TRBV5-1 to TRBJ1-1; D unresolved. Trimming stripped 0 bases from V and 1 base from J, with 7 bases between. Germline V lookup: CDR1 SGHRS, CDR2 YFSETQ. The CDR3 totals 14 residues. The CDR3 DNA reads TGCGCCAGCAGCTTGGAGTACGGGAACACTGAAGCTTTCTTT. Its translation: CASSLEYGNTEAFF.

This clonotype came up a few times. The CDR3 loop is CASRITGAKNIQYF. DNA for the CDR3: TGTGCCAGCAGAATCACGGGGGCCAAAAACATTCAGTACTTC. The V and J genes are TRBV7-2 and TRBJ2-4; TRBD2 might be the D (5 bases). The V end was cut by 6 bases, the J end by 1 base, with 10 bases between. This CDR3 spans 14 amino acids. CDR1 SGHTA and CDR2 FQGNSA come from the germline V gene.

This clonotype appeared once. This rearrangement joins TRBV12-3 or TRBV12-4 to TRBJ1-1; no reliable D call. The germline V and J ends were trimmed by 6 bases and 1 base, with 15 bases remaining between them. The CDR3 consists of 15 residues. CDR3 loop: CASSGEFLGNTEAFF. The DNA for the CDR3 is TGTGCCAGCAGCGGTGAGTTCCTGGGGAACACTGAAGCTTTCTTT.

The V call is TRBV5-1, the J call TRBJ2-2, with 7 positions matching TRBD1. V gave up 5 bases and J gave up 1 base; unmatched junction bases: 14. The CDR3 is 18 amino acids. Germline V lookup: CDR1 SGHRS, CDR2 YFSETQ. The CDR3 coding sequence is TGCGCCAGCAGAGCTGATTACAGGGGCCCCCTGAACACCGGGGAGCTGTTTTTT. As protein: CASRADYRGPLNTGELFF.

This clonotype was counted between two and nine times. The V call is TRBV4-1, the J call TRBJ2-3, with 12 bases aligning to TRBD2. In germline, CDR1 is MGHRA, CDR2 YSYEKL. This CDR3 comprises 20 residues. V gave up 2 bases and J gave up 2 bases; unmatched junction bases: 14. The CDR3 protein is CASSQIPPLAGGPFTDTQYF. CDR3 sequence (DNA): TGCGCCAGCAGCCAAATCCCCCCCCTAGCGGGAGGGCCCTTCACAGATACGCAGTATTTT.

V and J are TRBV5-1 and TRBJ2-5; possible D gene TRBD1, 5 bases. The CDR3 sequence is 14 residues long. Germline CDR1 and CDR2: SGHRS and YFSETQ. The V end lost 4 bases, the J end lost 11 bases, and 21 bases lay between the germline ends. CDR3 region: CASSETATNNEQYF. Here the CDR3 DNA reads TGCGCCAGCAGCGAGACAGCCACTAACAATGAGCAGTACTTC.

The chain couples TRBV29-1 to TRBJ2-7, with 8 bases identical to TRBD1. Germline V gene lookup returns CDR1 SQVTM and CDR2 ANQGSEA. The length of the CDR3 is 13 residues. The junction had 6 bases not matched to a gene; V was cut back by 4 bases and J by 4 bases. CDR3 DNA: TGCAGCGTTGTGACAGGGGAAGGATACGAGCAGTACTTC. Its protein product is CSVVTGEGYEQYF.

This chain connects TRBV20-1 to TRBJ2-1; D gene unclear. Germline CDR1 DFQATT, CDR2 SNEGSKA (reference sequence). The CDR3 spans 14 residues. Trimming took 3 bases from V and 0 from J, leaving 9 bases between them. CDR3 amino acids: CSASPASSYNEQFF. The CDR3, as DNA: TGCAGTGCTAGTCCGGCTAGCTCCTACAATGAGCAGTTCTTC.

This clonotype was seen many times. J is TRBJ2-7 and V is TRBV29-1; TRBD2 might be the D (7 bases). The CDR3 is made up of 13 amino acids. Trimming stripped 7 bases from V and 2 bases from J, with 15 bases between. Germline CDR1 and CDR2: SQVTM and ANQGSEA. The CDR3 nucleotides are TGCAGCGCGTCCACAGGGAGGGCCTACGAGCAGTACTTC. Encoded protein: CSASTGRAYEQYF.

This clonotype was counted a few times. The chain combines TRBV20-1 with TRBJ2-7, with a tentative D call TRBD1 (5 bases). From germline, CDR1 is DFQATT and CDR2 SNEGSKA (reference sequence). This CDR3 contains 14 residues. V gave up 0 bases and J gave up 3 bases, with 12 bases separating them. This CDR3 reads CSAREWQGFYEQYF. CDR3 DNA sequence: TGCAGTGCTAGAGAGTGGCAGGGCTTCTACGAGCAGTACTTC.

The CDR3, as DNA: TGTGCCAGTAGTACCTCCCGACGGCTTGAAGCTTTCTTT. Protein: CASSTSRRLEAFF. The chain links TRBV19 to TRBJ1-1; D gene unclear. The CDR3 is 13 residues long. Looked up from germline, CDR1 is LNHDA and CDR2 is SQIVND (reference sequence). V was trimmed by 4 bases and J by 7 bases, leaving 13 bases between them.

Comments on this clonotype: Being one base from a much bigger clone, this may be a read error. CDR3 DNA: TGCGCCAGCAGCCATCGAGTAGCGGGGCCCTCCTACGAGCAGTACTTC. This gives the protein CASSHRVAGPSYEQYF. V and J are TRBV5-1 and TRBJ2-5; the match to TRBD2 covers 8 bases. The end of the DNA fits TRBJ2-7 better, so the J call may be wrong. The CDR3 spans 16 residues. CDR1 SGHRS and CDR2 YFSETQ come from the germline V gene.

The table lists this clonotype with many counts. The chain employs TRBV6-1 and TRBJ1-2, with D hard to call. The CDR3 has 13 amino acids. Germline lookup yields CDR1 MNHNS and CDR2 SASEGT. The V gene lost 0 bases and the J gene lost 2 bases, with 4 bases spanning the gap. This CDR3 reads CASSEAGNYGYTF. DNA of the CDR3: TGTGCCAGCAGTGAAGCGGGGAACTATGGCTACACCTTC.

This clonotype has just a few counts. The chain joins TRBV20-1 to TRBJ1-6; D ambiguous. This CDR3 is 14 amino acids long. Trimming removed 3 bases from V and 10 bases from J, with 16 bases in between. Looked up from germline, CDR1 is DFQATT and CDR2 is SNEGSKA (reference sequence). CDR3 DNA sequence: TGCAGTGCTAGTCTTACAGAGTGGAAATCACCCCTCCACTTT. This translates into CSASLTEWKSPLHF.

This clonotype has only a few counts. V and J are TRBV13 and TRBJ2-7; TRBD2 agrees at 11 bases. Per germline, CDR1 PRHDT and CDR2 FYEKMQ (reference sequence). Unmatched junction bases numbered 9, after V lost 0 bases and J lost 2 bases. The CDR3 length is 18 residues. The CDR3 DNA reads TGTGCCAGCAGCTTAGGGGGGTGGCTAGCGGGAGGCCCCTACGAGCAGTACTTC. Protein: CASSLGGWLAGGPYEQYF.

This chain joins TRBV28 and TRBJ2-7; D is ambiguous. In germline, CDR1 is MDHEN, CDR2 SYDVKM. There are 16 residues in the CDR3. V was pared by 5 bases and J by 3 bases, with 20 bases between. DNA for the CDR3: TGTGCCAGCAGTAGATCGGGTGGGCTAACCTTCTACGAGCAGTACTTC. Its translation: CASSRSGGLTFYEQYF.

The genes are TRBV20-1 and TRBJ2-5, with 10 nucleotides matching TRBD1. V shed 2 bases and J 1 base; nucleotides not matched to a gene: 7. Germline V gene data show CDR1 as DFQATT and CDR2 as SNEGSKA (reference sequence). The CDR3 runs to 16 residues. CDR3: CSARIATGGLQETQYF. DNA of the CDR3: TGCAGTGCTAGAATTGCGACAGGGGGCCTCCAAGAGACCCAGTACTTC.